The next 3 T cell receptor beta chains were all read from a single sample in a study of T cell responses to AZD1222 COVID-19 vaccine. Sequencing was performed with immunoSEQ multiplex PCR; in TCRdb, only in-frame clones are kept and a portion is missing. The sample holds some 140,000 clones, more than 85% seen once. The sample here was peripheral blood, taken on day 0 of AZD1222 vaccination. These receptors were obtained from an adult in good health.

The genes are TRBV18 and TRBJ2-6; D gene uncertain. The CDR3 is 14 residues long. V was cut by 2 bases and J by 0 bases, with 2 bases left in between. Germline V gene sequence: CDR1 KGHSH, CDR2 LQKENI. The CDR3 is CASSPDSGANVLTF. The CDR3 DNA follows: TGTGCCAGCTCACCAGACTCTGGGGCCAACGTCCTGACTTTC.

The rearrangement joins TRBV6-2 or TRBV6-3 to TRBJ2-6; no clear D gene. V was cut by 5 bases and J by 7 bases, with 12 bases left in between. CDR1 and CDR2 (germline): MNHEY, SVGEGT. CDR3 length: 14 residues. CDR3 in amino acids: CASSLRSIANVLTF. CDR3 nucleotide sequence: TGTGCCAGCAGTCTTAGGAGTATCGCCAACGTCCTGACTTTC.

This clone was detected only once. The chain has TRBV5-1 and TRBJ2-5; D may be TRBD2 (6 bases). This CDR3 is 16 amino acids long. The germline V and J ends were trimmed by 0 bases and 4 bases, with 16 bases remaining between them. The V gene's germline CDR1 is SGHRS and CDR2 YFSETQ. The CDR3 here is CASSLDLERRAETQYF. The DNA of the CDR3 is TGCGCCAGCAGCTTGGATCTGGAGCGGAGGGCAGAGACCCAGTACTTC.